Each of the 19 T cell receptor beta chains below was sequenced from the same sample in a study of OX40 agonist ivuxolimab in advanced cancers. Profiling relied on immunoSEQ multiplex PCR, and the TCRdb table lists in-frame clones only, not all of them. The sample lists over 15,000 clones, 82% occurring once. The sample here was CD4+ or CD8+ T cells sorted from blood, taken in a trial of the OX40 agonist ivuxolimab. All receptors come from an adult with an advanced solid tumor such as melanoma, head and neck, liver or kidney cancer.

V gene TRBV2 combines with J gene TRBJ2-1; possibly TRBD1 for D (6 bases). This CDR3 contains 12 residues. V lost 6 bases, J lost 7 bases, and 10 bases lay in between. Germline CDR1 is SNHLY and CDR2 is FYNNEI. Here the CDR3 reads CASRRQGNEQFF. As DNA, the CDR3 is TGTGCCAGCAGGCGGCAGGGGAATGAGCAGTTCTTC.

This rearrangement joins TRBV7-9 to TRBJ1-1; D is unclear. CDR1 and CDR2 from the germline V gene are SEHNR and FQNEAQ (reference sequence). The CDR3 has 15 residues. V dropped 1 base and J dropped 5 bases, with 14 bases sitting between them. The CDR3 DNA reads TGTGCCAGCAGCTTAGGGAGAGGCACTGAAACTGAAGCTTTCTTT. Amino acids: CASSLGRGTETEAFF.

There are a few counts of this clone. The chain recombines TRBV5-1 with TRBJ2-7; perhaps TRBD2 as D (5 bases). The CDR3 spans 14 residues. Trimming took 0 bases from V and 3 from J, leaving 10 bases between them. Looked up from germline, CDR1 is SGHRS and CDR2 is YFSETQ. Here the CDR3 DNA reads TGCGCCAGCAGCTTGGTTCCAGAGGGCTACGAGCAGTACTTC. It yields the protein CASSLVPEGYEQYF. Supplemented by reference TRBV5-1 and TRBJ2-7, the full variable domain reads KAGVTQTPRYLIKTRGQQVTLSCSPISGHRSVSWYQQTPGQGLQFLFEYFSETQRNKGNFPGRFSGRQFSNSRSEMNVSTLELGDSALYLCASSLVPEGYEQYFGPGTRLTVT.

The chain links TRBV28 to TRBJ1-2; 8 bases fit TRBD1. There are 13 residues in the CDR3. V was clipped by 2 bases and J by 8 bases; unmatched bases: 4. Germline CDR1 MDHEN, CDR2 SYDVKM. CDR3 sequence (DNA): TGTGCCAGCAGTTTAGGACAGGGTTACGGCTACACCTTC. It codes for CASSLGQGYGYTF.

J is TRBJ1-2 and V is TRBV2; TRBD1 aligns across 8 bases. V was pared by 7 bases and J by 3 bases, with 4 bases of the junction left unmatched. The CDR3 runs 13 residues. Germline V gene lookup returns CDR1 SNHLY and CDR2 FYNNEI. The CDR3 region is CASNQQGDYGYTF. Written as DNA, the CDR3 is TGTGCCAGCAATCAACAGGGGGACTATGGCTACACCTTC.

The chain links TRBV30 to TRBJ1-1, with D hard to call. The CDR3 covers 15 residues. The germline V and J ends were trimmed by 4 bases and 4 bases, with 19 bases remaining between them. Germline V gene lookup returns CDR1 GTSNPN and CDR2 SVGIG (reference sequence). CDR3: CAWNPPTGSGTEAFF. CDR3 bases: TGTGCCTGGAATCCCCCAACCGGGTCCGGCACTGAAGCTTTCTTT.

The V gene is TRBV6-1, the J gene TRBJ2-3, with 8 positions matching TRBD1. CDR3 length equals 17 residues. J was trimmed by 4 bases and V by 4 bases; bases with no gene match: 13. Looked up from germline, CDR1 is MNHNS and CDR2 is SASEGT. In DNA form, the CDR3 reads TGTGCCAGCAGTGGTGGAGGCGGACAGGGTTGGTCAGATACGCAGTATTTT. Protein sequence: CASSGGGGQGWSDTQYF.

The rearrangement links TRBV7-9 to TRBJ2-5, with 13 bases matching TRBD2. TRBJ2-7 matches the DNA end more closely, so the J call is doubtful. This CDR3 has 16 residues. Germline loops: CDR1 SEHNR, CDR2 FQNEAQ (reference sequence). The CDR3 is CASSLIGLAGVDEQYF. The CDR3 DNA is TGTGCCAGCAGCTTAATAGGACTAGCGGGAGTGGACGAGCAGTACTTC.

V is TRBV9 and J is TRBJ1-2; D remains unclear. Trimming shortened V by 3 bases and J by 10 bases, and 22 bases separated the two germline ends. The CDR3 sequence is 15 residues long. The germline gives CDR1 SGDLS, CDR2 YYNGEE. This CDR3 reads CASSAHDATPSDYTF. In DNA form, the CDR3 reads TGTGCCAGCAGCGCGCACGACGCGACACCATCTGACTACACCTTC.

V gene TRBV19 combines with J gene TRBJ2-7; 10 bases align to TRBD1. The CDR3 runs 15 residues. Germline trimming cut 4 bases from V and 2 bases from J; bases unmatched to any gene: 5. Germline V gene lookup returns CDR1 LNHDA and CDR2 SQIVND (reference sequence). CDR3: CASSTPGQGTYEQYF. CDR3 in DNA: TGTGCCAGTAGTACCCCGGGACAGGGGACCTACGAGCAGTACTTC.

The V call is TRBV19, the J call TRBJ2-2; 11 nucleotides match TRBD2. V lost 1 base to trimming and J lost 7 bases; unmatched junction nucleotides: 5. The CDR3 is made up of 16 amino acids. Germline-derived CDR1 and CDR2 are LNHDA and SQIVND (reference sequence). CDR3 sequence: CASSIVAGGPGGELFF. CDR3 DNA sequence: TGTGCCAGTAGTATAGTAGCGGGAGGGCCTGGCGGGGAGCTGTTTTTT.

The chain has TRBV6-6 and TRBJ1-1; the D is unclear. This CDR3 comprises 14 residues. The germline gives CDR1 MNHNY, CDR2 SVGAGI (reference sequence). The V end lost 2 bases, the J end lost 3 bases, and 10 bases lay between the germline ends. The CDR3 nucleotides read TGTGCCAGCAGTTACCTAGGGTTGGACACTGAAGCTTTCTTT. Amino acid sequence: CASSYLGLDTEAFF.

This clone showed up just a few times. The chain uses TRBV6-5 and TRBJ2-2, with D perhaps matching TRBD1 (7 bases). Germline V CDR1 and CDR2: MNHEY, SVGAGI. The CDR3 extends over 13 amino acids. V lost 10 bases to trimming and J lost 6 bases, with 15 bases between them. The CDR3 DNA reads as TGTGCCACGGAGGGGGCCGGAGCCGGGGAGCTGTTTTTT. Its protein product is CATEGAGAGELFF.

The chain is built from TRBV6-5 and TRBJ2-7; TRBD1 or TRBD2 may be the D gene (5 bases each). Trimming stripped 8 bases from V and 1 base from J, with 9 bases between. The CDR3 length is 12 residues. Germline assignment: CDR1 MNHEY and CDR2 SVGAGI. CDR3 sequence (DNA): TGTGCCAGCCGGGACGTATCCTACGAGCAGTACTTC. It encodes CASRDVSYEQYF.

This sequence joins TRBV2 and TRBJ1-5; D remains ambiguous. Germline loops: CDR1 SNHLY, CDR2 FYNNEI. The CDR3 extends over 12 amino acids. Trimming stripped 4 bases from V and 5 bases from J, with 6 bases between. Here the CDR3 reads CASSVDYQPQHF. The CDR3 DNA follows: TGTGCCAGCAGTGTGGACTATCAGCCCCAGCATTTT. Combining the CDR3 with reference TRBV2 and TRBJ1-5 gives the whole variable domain EPEVTQTPSHQVTQMGQEVILRCVPISNHLYFYWYRQILGQKVEFLVSFYNNEISEKSEIFDDQFSVERPDGSNFTLKIRSTKLEDSAMYFCASSVDYQPQHFGDGTRLSIL.

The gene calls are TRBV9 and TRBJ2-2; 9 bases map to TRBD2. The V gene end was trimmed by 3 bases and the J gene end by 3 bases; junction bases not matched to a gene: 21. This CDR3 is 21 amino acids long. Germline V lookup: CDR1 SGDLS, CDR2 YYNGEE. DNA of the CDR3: TGTGCCAGCAGCGGTGAGGGAGGAACAGGGGTACTAGCGGGTTACACCGGGGAGCTGTTTTTT. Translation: CASSGEGGTGVLAGYTGELFF.

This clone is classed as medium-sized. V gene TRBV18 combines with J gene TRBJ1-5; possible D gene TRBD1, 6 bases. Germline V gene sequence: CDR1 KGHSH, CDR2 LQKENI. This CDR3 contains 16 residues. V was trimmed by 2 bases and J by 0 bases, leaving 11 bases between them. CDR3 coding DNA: TGTGCCAGCTCACCAGGGACACCTTATAGCAATCAGCCCCAGCATTTT. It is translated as CASSPGTPYSNQPQHF.

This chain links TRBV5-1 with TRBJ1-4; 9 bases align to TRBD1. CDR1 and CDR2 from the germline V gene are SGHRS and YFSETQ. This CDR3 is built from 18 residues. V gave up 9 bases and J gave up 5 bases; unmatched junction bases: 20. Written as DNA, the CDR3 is TGCGCCAAGGTCCCGGGACAGGGAAGGAGTGCCACGAATGAAAAACTGTTTTTT. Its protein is CAKVPGQGRSATNEKLFF. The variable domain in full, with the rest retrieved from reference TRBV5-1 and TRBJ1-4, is KAGVTQTPRYLIKTRGQQVTLSCSPISGHRSVSWYQQTPGQGLQFLFEYFSETQRNKGNFPGRFSGRQFSNSRSEMNVSTLELGDSALYLCAKVPGQGRSATNEKLFFGSGTQLSVL.

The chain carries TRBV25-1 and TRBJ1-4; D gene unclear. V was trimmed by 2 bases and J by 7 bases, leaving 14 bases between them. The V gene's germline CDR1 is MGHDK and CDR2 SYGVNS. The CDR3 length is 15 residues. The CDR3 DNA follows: TGTGCCAGCAGTGAAGGAGGGCAAGTTGGTGAAAAACTGTTTTTT. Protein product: CASSEGGQVGEKLFF. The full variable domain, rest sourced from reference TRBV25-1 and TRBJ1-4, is EADIYQTPRYLVIGTGKKITLECSQTMGHDKMYWYQQDPGMELHLIHYSYGVNSTEKGDLSSESTVSRIRTEHFPLTLESARPSHTSQYLCASSEGGQVGEKLFFGSGTQLSVL.